These T cell receptor beta chains were read from a single sample in a study of blood T cell repertoires in COVID-19. Using immunoSEQ multiplex PCR, the repertoire was profiled, and TCRdb retains in-frame clones only, with some absent. The data show approximately 170,000 clones, with roughly four fifths seen just once and 11% held by the top ten. Sequencing was done on a sample of peripheral blood. These receptors were collected from a man between 65 and 85 years old with active or convalescent COVID-19. Each CDR3 is given with its conserved first and last residue. D genes are given only for firm matches. Size is omitted from some rows. Given values are once, few, many or a class for expanded clones.

v_gene: TRBV15; d_gene: -; abundance: -; len: 16; j_gene: TRBJ1-1; CDR3aa: CATRRGGGQGNTEAFF; CDR3nt: TGTGCCACTCGAAGGGGCGGGGGACAAGGAAACACTGAAGCTTTCTTT
v_gene: TRBV9; d_gene: TRBD1; abundance: once; len: 17; j_gene: TRBJ2-3; CDR3aa: CASSVRGRTPSTDTQYF; CDR3nt: TGTGCCAGCAGCGTGAGGGGGCGAACGCCTAGCACAGATACGCAGTATTTT
v_gene: TRBV7-2; d_gene: -; abundance: -; len: 14; j_gene: TRBJ1-1; CDR3aa: CASSQMGGNTEAFF; CDR3nt: TGTGCCAGCAGCCAGATGGGGGGGAACACTGAAGCTTTCTTT
v_gene: TRBV5-1; d_gene: -; abundance: -; len: 14; j_gene: TRBJ1-2; CDR3aa: CASSLEPGTQGYTF; CDR3nt: TGCGCCAGCAGCTTGGAACCCGGGACTCAGGGCTACACCTTC
v_gene: TRBV15; d_gene: TRBD2; abundance: -; len: 16; j_gene: TRBJ2-1; CDR3aa: CATSARVGLVPSPEFF; CDR3nt: TGTGCCACCAGCGCTAGGGTGGGACTAGTGCCCTCCCCGGAGTTCTTC
v_gene: TRBV7-2; d_gene: -; abundance: -; len: 17; j_gene: TRBJ2-4; CDR3aa: CASSLDRDSLAKNIQYF; CDR3nt: TGTGCCAGCAGCTTAGACCGGGACTCACTAGCCAAAAACATTCAGTACTTC
v_gene: TRBV6-2/TRBV6-3; d_gene: -; abundance: -; len: 17; j_gene: TRBJ1-5; CDR3aa: CASSYSGGQGGRQPQHF; CDR3nt: TGTGCCAGCAGTTACTCCGGGGGTCAGGGTGGACGGCAGCCCCAGCATTTT
v_gene: TRBV14; d_gene: TRBD2; abundance: -; len: 15; j_gene: TRBJ2-5; CDR3aa: CASSQGAGGLETQYF; CDR3nt: TGTGCCAGCAGCCAAGGCGCGGGGGGGCTGGAGACCCAGTACTTC
v_gene: TRBV9; d_gene: -; abundance: -; len: 12; j_gene: TRBJ2-1; CDR3aa: CASSVAQGEQFF; CDR3nt: TGTGCCAGCAGCGTAGCACAGGGTGAGCAGTTCTTC
v_gene: TRBV10-3; d_gene: -; abundance: -; len: 16; j_gene: TRBJ2-7; CDR3aa: CAISRSGTPASYEQYF; CDR3nt: TGTGCCATCAGTAGATCCGGGACACCGGCCTCCTACGAGCAGTACTTC
v_gene: TRBV5-1; d_gene: TRBD1; abundance: -; len: 15; j_gene: TRBJ1-2; CDR3aa: CASSLGDRGLDGYTF; CDR3nt: TGCGCCAGCAGCTTGGGAGACAGGGGGCTTGATGGCTACACCTTC
v_gene: TRBV30; d_gene: -; abundance: -; len: 15; j_gene: TRBJ1-2; CDR3aa: CAWSPGQLANYGYTF; CDR3nt: TGTGCCTGGAGCCCCGGACAGTTAGCTAACTATGGCTACACCTTC
v_gene: TRBV7-9; d_gene: -; abundance: -; len: 14; j_gene: TRBJ2-7; CDR3aa: CASSRSYSGYEQYF; CDR3nt: TGTGCCAGCAGCCGAAGCTATTCGGGGTACGAGCAGTACTTC
v_gene: TRBV6-1; d_gene: -; abundance: once; len: 15; j_gene: TRBJ2-7; CDR3aa: CASSDPGLGAIEQYF; CDR3nt: TGTGCCAGCAGTGACCCCGGCTTGGGGGCGATCGAGCAGTACTTC
v_gene: TRBV29-1; d_gene: -; abundance: few; len: 16; j_gene: TRBJ2-3; CDR3aa: CSVPILQGWGTDTQYF; CDR3nt: TGCAGCGTTCCTATTCTCCAGGGTTGGGGAACAGATACGCAGTATTTT
v_gene: TRBV5-6; d_gene: TRBD1; abundance: -; len: 16; j_gene: TRBJ1-4; CDR3aa: CASSRGGQGANEKLFF; CDR3nt: TGTGCCAGCAGCAGGGGAGGACAGGGCGCTAATGAAAAACTGTTTTTT
v_gene: TRBV11-2; d_gene: -; abundance: -; len: 15; j_gene: TRBJ1-2; CDR3aa: CASSRGLPGNYGYTF; CDR3nt: TGTGCCAGCAGCCGCGGACTCCCAGGAAACTATGGCTACACCTTC
v_gene: TRBV27; d_gene: TRBD2; abundance: -; len: 16; j_gene: TRBJ2-3; CDR3aa: CASRGLAGVRSDTQYF; CDR3nt: TGTGCCAGCCGGGGACTAGCGGGAGTCCGTTCAGATACGCAGTATTTT
v_gene: TRBV5-1; d_gene: TRBD1; abundance: -; len: 15; j_gene: TRBJ2-3; CDR3aa: CASSLGQADGDTQYF; CDR3nt: TGCGCCAGCAGCCTGGGACAGGCAGATGGGGATACGCAGTATTTT
v_gene: TRBV10-1; d_gene: TRBD1; abundance: -; len: 16; j_gene: TRBJ2-1; CDR3aa: CASSGGDRGFYNEQFF; CDR3nt: TGCGCCAGCAGTGGGGGGGACAGGGGATTTTACAATGAGCAGTTCTTC
v_gene: TRBV6-6; d_gene: TRBD1; abundance: -; len: 14; j_gene: TRBJ2-7; CDR3aa: CASSFGTGPYEQYF; CDR3nt: TGTGCCAGCAGTTTTGGGACAGGGCCCTACGAGCAGTACTTC
v_gene: TRBV2; d_gene: -; abundance: -; len: 13; j_gene: TRBJ2-3; CDR3aa: CASSTGTTDTQYF; CDR3nt: TGTGCCAGCAGTACAGGGACCACAGATACGCAGTATTTT
v_gene: TRBV4-3; d_gene: TRBD1; abundance: -; len: 17; j_gene: TRBJ1-1; CDR3aa: CASSQVATGVMNTEAFF; CDR3nt: TGCGCCAGCAGCCAAGTGGCGACAGGGGTGATGAACACTGAAGCTTTCTTT
v_gene: TRBV7-9; d_gene: TRBD1; abundance: -; len: 16; j_gene: TRBJ1-4; CDR3aa: CASSLGGGRANEKLFF; CDR3nt: TGTGCCAGCAGCTTAGGAGGGGGCAGGGCGAATGAAAAACTGTTTTTT
v_gene: TRBV12-5; d_gene: -; abundance: -; len: 15; j_gene: TRBJ2-1; CDR3aa: CASGLGSSSYNEQFF; CDR3nt: TGTGCTAGTGGTCTGGGGTCGAGCTCCTACAATGAGCAGTTCTTC
v_gene: TRBV27; d_gene: TRBD1; abundance: -; len: 17; j_gene: TRBJ2-6; CDR3aa: CASSFGQGISGANVLTF; CDR3nt: TGTGCCAGCAGTTTTGGACAGGGCATATCTGGGGCCAACGTCCTGACTTTC
v_gene: TRBV9; d_gene: -; abundance: -; len: 18; j_gene: TRBJ2-1; CDR3aa: CASSSRRGGFDRYNEQFF; CDR3nt: TGTGCCAGCAGCTCCCGCAGGGGCGGGTTTGATAGATACAATGAGCAGTTCTTC
v_gene: TRBV11-2; d_gene: -; abundance: -; len: 15; j_gene: TRBJ2-7; CDR3aa: CASSFRRQSSYEQYF; CDR3nt: TGTGCCAGCAGCTTTAGGAGACAGAGCTCCTACGAGCAGTACTTC
v_gene: TRBV19; d_gene: -; abundance: -; len: 19; j_gene: TRBJ2-6; CDR3aa: CASSPLGRGGFSGANVLTF; CDR3nt: TGTGCCAGTAGTCCGCTGGGCAGGGGCGGCTTCTCTGGGGCCAACGTCCTGACTTTC
v_gene: TRBV30; d_gene: TRBD1; abundance: -; len: 14; j_gene: TRBJ2-2; CDR3aa: CAWRGQGVSGELFF; CDR3nt: TGTGCCTGGAGGGGACAGGGGGTTTCCGGGGAGCTGTTTTTT
v_gene: TRBV7-8; d_gene: -; abundance: few; len: 14; j_gene: TRBJ1-5; CDR3aa: CASSLGGRDQPQHF; CDR3nt: TGTGCCAGCAGCTTAGGGGGCAGAGATCAGCCCCAGCATTTT